These 15 T cell receptor beta chains were sequenced from one sample in a study of shared clonotypes between healthy human individuals (dated by TCRdb to 2019 to 2021). The library was made by the immunoSEQ multiplex PCR assay. TCRdb limited this immuneACCESS table to in-frame rearrangements with V and J called. A share of clones is missing; checked studies link under half to unresolved V genes, and the rest is unexplained. The table for this sample lists around 500,000 clones; over 75% of them were counted only once. The ten largest clones represent roughly 13% of the sample. Sequencing was done on a sample of PBMCs. The source of these receptors is a woman between 40 and 50 years old in good health. Some clones in this sample may be carry-over from other donors' samples.

This chain connects TRBV10-3 to TRBJ1-3; D not certain. Trimming left V 5 bases short and J 4 bases short, with 3 bases between. Per germline, CDR1 ENHRY and CDR2 SYGVKD. The CDR3 loop spans 11 amino acids. The CDR3 region is CAISPGNTIYF. In DNA form, the CDR3 reads TGTGCCATCAGTCCCGGAAACACCATATATTTT.

Worth noting for this clone: It differs at one base from a far larger clone, so likely a read error. The chain joins TRBV15 to TRBJ1-2; a weak D match, TRBD1 (6 bases). The germline gives CDR1 LNHNV, CDR2 YYDKDF (reference sequence). Trimming took 6 bases from V and 9 from J, leaving 23 bases between them. CDR3 size: 15 residues. The CDR3 bases are TGTGCCACCAGGGAACACCACAGGGAAATGGATTGCTACACCTTC. Translated, it gives CATREHHREMDCYTF.

About this clone: With only one base between it and a far larger clone, this is likely a read error. This chain uses TRBV30 with TRBJ2-7; 8 nucleotides line up with TRBD2. CDR1 and CDR2 (germline): GTSNPN, SVGIG (reference sequence). The CDR3 has 15 residues. The CDR3 region has the DNA TGTGCCTGGAGTGCGGTAGCGGGAAGGGCCTACGAGCAGCACTTC. Encoded protein: CAWSAVAGRAYEQHF.

V and J are TRBV7-9 and TRBJ1-4; the match to TRBD1 covers 8 bases. The germline V gene encodes CDR1 SEHNR and CDR2 FQNEAQ (reference sequence). The length of the CDR3 is 14 residues. The V segment lost 5 bases and the J segment 7 bases; nucleotides outside the gene matches: 6. CDR3 protein: CASSHTGGIEKLFF. DNA for the CDR3: TGTGCCAGCAGCCATACAGGGGGTATTGAAAAACTGTTTTTT. Combining the CDR3 with reference TRBV7-9 and TRBJ1-4 gives the whole variable domain DTGVSQNPRHKITKRGQNVTFRCDPISEHNRLYWYRQTLGQGPEFLTYFQNEAQLEKSRLLSDRFSAERPKGSFSTLEIQRTEQGDSAMYLCASSHTGGIEKLFFGSGTQLSVL.

There are a few counts of this clone. The genes are TRBV4-3 and TRBJ2-2; 8 positions agree with TRBD1. Germline V gene sequence: CDR1 LGHNA, CDR2 YSLEER. The CDR3 contains 16 residues. With V trimmed by 6 bases and J by 4 bases, 10 bases remained unmatched. The CDR3 reads CASSNDRDRGTGELFF. In DNA form, the CDR3 reads TGCGCCAGCAGTAACGACCGAGACAGGGGCACCGGGGAGCTGTTTTTT.

In regard to this clone: One base away lies a much larger clone, so this may be a sequencing read error. V and J are TRBV7-9 and TRBJ1-5; D uncertain. V was trimmed by 2 bases and J by 4 bases, leaving 0 bases between them. Germline loops: CDR1 SEHNR, CDR2 FQNEAQ (reference sequence). The CDR3 spans 11 residues. CDR3 in DNA: TGTGCCAGCAGCTTAAATCAGCCCCAGCATTTT. The encoded protein is CASSLNQPQHF.

The chain recombines TRBV5-1 with TRBJ2-7, with 10 bases lining up with TRBD2. There are 13 residues in the CDR3. The germline V gene has CDR1 SGHRS and CDR2 YFSETQ. The ends lost 7 bases at V and 3 bases at J; junction bases unmatched: 4. CDR3: CASSRLAGYEQYF. In DNA form, the CDR3 reads TGCGCCAGCTCAAGACTAGCGGGCTACGAGCAGTACTTC.

This chain uses TRBV29-1 with TRBJ2-3; 10 bases are shared with TRBD2. Trimming at V came to 5 bases and at J to 4 bases, leaving 12 bases not matched to a gene. CDR3 length equals 16 residues. Germline V gives CDR1 SQVTM, CDR2 ANQGSEA. The CDR3 DNA is TGCAGCGTTTGGTCCACTAGCGGGATCTCGGCAGATACGCAGTATTTT. Its protein is CSVWSTSGISADTQYF.

This sequence joins TRBV5-8 and TRBJ2-7; 9 positions agree with TRBD1. Unmatched junction bases numbered 14, after V lost 4 bases and J lost 9 bases. This CDR3 has 15 amino acids. Germline loops: CDR1 SGHTS, CDR2 YDEGEE. In nucleotides, the CDR3 is TGTGCCAGCAGCCTCCTGGGACAGGGTGAAGATCCGCAGTACTTC. Translating gives CASSLLGQGEDPQYF.

This chain joins TRBV2 and TRBJ2-3; 8 positions agree with TRBD2. Trimming removed 3 bases from V and 2 bases from J; junction bases left unmatched: 4. CDR1 SNHLY and CDR2 FYNNEI come from the germline V gene. CDR3 length equals 15 residues. The DNA of the CDR3 is TGTGCCAGCAGTGAGGGTAGCGGGATCACAGATACGCAGTATTTT. Amino acid sequence: CASSEGSGITDTQYF.

The V and J genes are TRBV7-6 and TRBJ2-3; unclear D gene. The CDR3 has 14 residues. CDR1 and CDR2 from the germline V gene are SGHVS and FNYEAQ. Between the trimmed V and J ends, which lost 1 base and 0 bases, there was a span of 5 bases. The CDR3 sequence is CASSLVHSTDTQYF. CDR3 DNA sequence: TGTGCCAGCAGCTTAGTACATAGCACAGATACGCAGTATTTT.

The V gene is TRBV28, the J gene TRBJ2-7; D remains ambiguous. The CDR3 is 15 residues long. V shed 4 bases and J shed 1 base, with 14 bases lying between them. Germline-derived CDR1 and CDR2 are MDHEN and SYDVKM. The CDR3 DNA is TGTGCCAGCAGTTCCCTTCGAGGTGGGTCCTACGAGCAGTACTTC. This sequence encodes CASSSLRGGSYEQYF.

The chain combines TRBV7-8 with TRBJ2-1, with a tentative D call TRBD1 (5 bases). Germline-derived CDR1 and CDR2 are SGHVS and FQNEAQ. CDR3 length equals 15 residues. Trimming cost V 5 bases and J 9 bases, with 20 bases left between them. The CDR3 sequence is CASSARRGHIGEQFF. DNA for the CDR3: TGTGCCAGCAGCGCAAGAAGGGGCCACATCGGTGAGCAGTTCTTC.

Concerning this clone: A far larger clone is off by one base, so a read error is likely. The V and J genes are TRBV5-1 and TRBJ1-1, with 7 bases matching TRBD1. Germline trimming cut 0 bases from V and 4 bases from J; bases unmatched to any gene: 3. Germline V lookup: CDR1 SGHRS, CDR2 YFSETQ. CDR3 length: 14 residues. The CDR3 region is CASSLVRGVTEAFF. DNA of the CDR3: TGCGCCAGCAGCTTGGTCAGGGGGGTCACTGAAGCTTTCTTT.

The chain joins TRBV28 to TRBJ2-2, with 13 bases that match TRBD2. The ends lost 9 bases at V and 6 bases at J; junction bases unmatched: 4. Germline CDR1 is MDHEN and CDR2 is SYDVKM. The CDR3 runs to 14 residues. As DNA, the CDR3 is TGTGCCAGTTTGACTAGCGGGAGGCCCGGGGAGCTGTTTTTT. Protein sequence: CASLTSGRPGELFF.